The 5 T cell receptor beta chains reported below all come from one sample, sequenced in a study of blood T cell repertoires in COVID-19. Only in-frame clones appear in the TCRdb table, and some are missing; sequencing was by immunoSEQ multiplex PCR. The repertoire holds about 97,000 clones, with around nine tenths as singletons. Specimen: peripheral blood. The receptors were sampled from a man aged 50 or older with active or convalescent COVID-19.

This sequence joins TRBV4-3 and TRBJ2-2; 10 bases are shared with TRBD2. The trim removed 0 bases at V and 0 bases at J, leaving 10 bases unmatched. CDR3 length: 20 amino acids. Per germline, CDR1 LGHNA and CDR2 YSLEER. In DNA, the CDR3 is TGCGCCAGCAGCCAAGATTCAGCGGGGGGGCCGTTCGCGAACACCGGGGAGCTGTTTTTT. It codes for CASSQDSAGGPFANTGELFF.

This clone rates as medium-sized (0.01 to 0.1%). The chain employs TRBV3-1 (or the pseudogene TRBV3-2) and TRBJ2-2; 7 nucleotides align to TRBD1. The CDR3 spans 16 residues. V lost 4 bases to trimming and J lost 0 bases; unmatched junction nucleotides: 5. Looked up from germline, CDR1 is LGHDT and CDR2 is YNNKEL (reference sequence). CDR3 sequence reads: CASSPPGQANTGELFF. CDR3 coding DNA: TGTGCCAGCAGCCCCCCCGGACAGGCGAACACCGGGGAGCTGTTTTTT.

The chain links TRBV30 to TRBJ2-5, with 7 bases that match TRBD2. J was trimmed by 3 bases and V by 0 bases; bases with no gene match: 10. Germline V gives CDR1 GTSNPN, CDR2 SVGIG (reference sequence). CDR3 length: 16 residues. The CDR3 is CAWSVLGTTLEETQYF. CDR3 in DNA: TGTGCCTGGAGTGTTTTGGGGACTACCTTGGAAGAGACCCAGTACTTC.

The V gene is TRBV12-3 or TRBV12-4, the J gene TRBJ2-1, with D perhaps matching TRBD1 (6 bases). The V end lost 8 bases, the J end lost 2 bases, and 10 bases lay between the germline ends. This CDR3 is built from 13 residues. The CDR3 sequence is CASRQGTYNEQFF. CDR3 nucleotide sequence: TGTGCCAGCCGCCAGGGGACCTACAATGAGCAGTTCTTC.

The gene calls are TRBV9 and TRBJ2-7; D may be TRBD1 (6 bases). The germline gives CDR1 SGDLS, CDR2 YYNGEE. V was pared by 2 bases and J by 10 bases, with 16 bases between. The length of the CDR3 is 13 residues. CDR3 in amino acids: CASSVRNTGSQYF. The CDR3 DNA sequence: TGTGCCAGCAGCGTTAGGAATACAGGGAGTCAGTACTTC.